Below are 31 T cell receptor beta chains sequenced from a single sample in a study of blood T cell repertoires in COVID-19. Libraries were prepared by immunoSEQ multiplex PCR; TCRdb keeps only in-frame clonotypes and omits some of them. The table has roughly 400,000 clones, about nine tenths seen once. Material: PBMCs or T cells enriched from blood (not recorded which). The source is a woman in her thirties or forties who had been exposed to COVID-19.

This chain joins TRBV19 and TRBJ1-1; 8 bases match TRBD1. Trimming cost V 9 bases and J 1 base; bases outside gene matches: 10. Germline V gene data show CDR1 as LNHDA and CDR2 as SQIVND (reference sequence). The CDR3 has 15 amino acids. This CDR3 reads CARITQGGQNTEAFF. The CDR3 DNA reads TGTGCCAGAATAACACAGGGGGGACAGAACACTGAAGCTTTCTTT.

The CDR3: CASSLFPGDEQFF. CDR3 DNA: TGTGCCAGCAGCTTATTTCCAGGCGATGAGCAGTTCTTC. The chain links TRBV7-3 to TRBJ2-1; no reliable D call. Trimming left V 2 bases short and J 8 bases short, with 10 bases between. The CDR3 loop spans 13 amino acids. Germline CDR1 SGHTA, CDR2 FQGTGA. Complete variable domain (other parts from reference TRBV7-3 and TRBJ2-1): GAGVSQTPSNKVTEKGKYVELRCDPISGHTALYWYRQSLGQGPEFLIYFQGTGAADDSGLPNDRFFAVRPEGSVSTLKIQRTERGDSAVYLCASSLFPGDEQFFGPGTRLTVL.

The chain employs TRBV6-4 and TRBJ1-2, with 9 bases lining up with TRBD1. The CDR3 has 13 residues. With V trimmed by 10 bases and J by 8 bases, 11 bases remained unmatched. Germline V lookup: CDR1 MRHNA, CDR2 SNTAGT. This CDR3 reads CATRDREAEGYTF. The CDR3 region has the DNA TGTGCCACCCGGGACAGGGAGGCTGAGGGCTACACCTTC.

J is TRBJ2-5 and V is TRBV5-1; D not resolved. Germline CDR1 is SGHRS and CDR2 is YFSETQ. Trimming took 0 bases from V and 1 from J, leaving 10 bases between them. The CDR3 is made up of 15 amino acids. The CDR3 coding sequence is TGCGCCAGCAGCTTGGTGACACAGACCCAAGAGACCCAGTACTTC. Protein product: CASSLVTQTQETQYF.

This clone appeared a few times. The chain joins TRBV4-3 to TRBJ2-1; 11 bases agree with TRBD2. The germline V gene encodes CDR1 LGHNA and CDR2 YSLEER. J was trimmed by 3 bases and V by 4 bases; bases with no gene match: 5. The CDR3 totals 16 residues. The CDR3 nucleotides are TGCGCCAGCAGCCGGGATCTAGCGGGGGGCTACAATGAGCAGTTCTTC. It encodes CASSRDLAGGYNEQFF.

This chain joins TRBV28 and TRBJ1-5, with 8 bases lining up with TRBD1. Germline assignment: CDR1 MDHEN and CDR2 SYDVKM. V shed 2 bases, J shed 2 bases, and the junction held 8 bases outside the gene matches. The CDR3 has 17 amino acids. The CDR3 DNA reads TGTGCCAGCAGTTTAATAAGGACAGGGCGGGGCAATCAGCCCCAGCATTTT. It translates to CASSLIRTGRGNQPQHF.

The genes are TRBV19 and TRBJ2-3, with D tentatively TRBD2 (6 bases). The CDR3 extends over 14 amino acids. Trimming took 3 bases from V and 0 from J, leaving 7 bases between them. Looked up from germline, CDR1 is LNHDA and CDR2 is SQIVND (reference sequence). The CDR3 coding sequence is TGTGCCAGTAGTATTCGGGGGAGCACAGATACGCAGTATTTT. Translation: CASSIRGSTDTQYF.

The chain combines TRBV15 with TRBJ1-1; D may be TRBD1 (5 bases). Germline loops: CDR1 LNHNV, CDR2 YYDKDF (reference sequence). The CDR3 extends over 13 amino acids. The V end was cut by 4 bases, the J end by 6 bases, with 12 bases between. The CDR3 loop is CATSNDWGAEAFF. The CDR3 DNA follows: TGTGCCACCAGCAATGACTGGGGGGCTGAAGCTTTCTTT.

This chain uses TRBV6-5 with TRBJ2-1; 8 bases align to TRBD1. The CDR3 spans 15 residues. After removal of 7 bases from V and 4 bases from J, the junction contained 9 bases not matched to a gene. Germline V CDR1 and CDR2: MNHEY, SVGAGI. CDR3 loop: CASTLGQGQYNEQFF. For the CDR3, the DNA is TGTGCCAGCACCCTAGGACAGGGCCAATACAATGAGCAGTTCTTC.

The V gene is TRBV10-3, the J gene TRBJ2-7, with D possibly matching TRBD1 (5 bases). The CDR3 totals 13 residues. Trimming cost V 8 bases and J 0 bases, with 11 bases left between them. In germline, CDR1 is ENHRY, CDR2 SYGVKD. CDR3 loop: CAIGGRVSYEQYF. The CDR3 DNA is TGTGCCATCGGCGGCAGGGTCTCCTACGAGCAGTACTTC.

The chain couples TRBV5-4 to TRBJ2-5, with 7 bases that match TRBD1. V shed 0 bases, J shed 2 bases, and the junction held 1 base outside the gene matches. Per germline, CDR1 SGHNT and CDR2 YYREEE (reference sequence). The CDR3 extends over 14 amino acids. The CDR3 nucleotides are TGTGCCAGCAGCTTGGAGGACAGGCAAGAGACCCAGTACTTC. It encodes CASSLEDRQETQYF.

The chain uses TRBV19 and TRBJ1-1; no firm D call. Germline loops: CDR1 LNHDA, CDR2 SQIVND (reference sequence). The CDR3 has 14 amino acids. V was clipped by 7 bases and J by 6 bases, with 18 bases between them. CDR3: CASNLSPLLSEAFF. CDR3 bases: TGTGCCAGTAATTTGAGTCCCCTGTTGTCTGAAGCTTTCTTT.

This chain connects TRBV6-2 or TRBV6-3 to TRBJ2-3; 7 bases are shared with TRBD2. The CDR3 length is 17 residues. In germline, CDR1 is MNHEY, CDR2 SVGEGT. Losses at the gene ends were 1 base for V and 0 bases for J; bases not matched to a gene: 7. CDR3 in DNA: TGTGCCAGCAGTTACTTACCAGCGGGAATAAGCACAGATACGCAGTATTTT. Translation: CASSYLPAGISTDTQYF.

This chain joins TRBV19 and TRBJ2-1; 9 bases agree with TRBD1. The V and J ends lost 5 bases and 6 bases, in that order; junction bases with no gene match: 11. The CDR3 sequence is 16 residues long. From germline, CDR1 is LNHDA and CDR2 SQIVND (reference sequence). This CDR3 reads CASSQSRTGARNEQFF. The CDR3, as DNA: TGTGCCAGTAGTCAATCCCGGACAGGGGCACGCAATGAGCAGTTCTTC.

V gene TRBV14 combines with J gene TRBJ2-7; D is possibly TRBD2 (5 bases). Trimming shortened V by 4 bases and J by 6 bases, and 16 bases separated the two germline ends. Germline V CDR1 and CDR2: SGHDN, FVKESK. This CDR3 comprises 14 residues. CDR3 nucleotides: TGTGCCAGCAGCCGGGGAGAGCTCCATGGCGAGCAGTACTTC. Its protein product is CASSRGELHGEQYF.

The chain has TRBV10-3 and TRBJ1-5; 9 bases are shared with TRBD1. The trim removed 7 bases at V and 0 bases at J, leaving 1 base unmatched. Germline V gene lookup returns CDR1 ENHRY and CDR2 SYGVKD. This CDR3 spans 14 amino acids. CDR3 sequence (DNA): TGTGCCATCAAGGGACAGGGTAGCAATCAGCCCCAGCATTTT. Protein: CAIKGQGSNQPQHF.

The rearrangement links TRBV29-1 to TRBJ1-6, with TRBD1 matching 8 bases. Germline CDR1 and CDR2: SQVTM and ANQGSEA. V trimming: 6 bases; J trimming: 10 bases; junction bases outside the gene matches: 8. This CDR3 has 13 residues. CDR3 amino acids: CSVSTGGGSPLHF. The CDR3 DNA follows: TGCAGCGTGTCTACAGGGGGAGGGTCACCCCTCCACTTT.

The J gene is TRBJ2-7, the V gene TRBV7-2; TRBD1 might be the D (6 bases). V lost 8 bases and J 6 bases, leaving 14 bases between the germline ends. The CDR3 is 12 amino acids. Germline V gene data show CDR1 as SGHTA and CDR2 as FQGNSA. Written as DNA, the CDR3 is TGTGCCAGCGGACCGGGACATCTCGAGCAGTACTTC. Protein product: CASGPGHLEQYF. The full variable domain, in which reference TRBV7-2 and TRBJ2-7 provide the parts outside the CDR3, is GAGVSQSPSNKVTEKGKDVELRCDPISGHTALYWYRQSLGQGLEFLIYFQGNSAPDKSGLPSDRFSAERTGGSVSTLTIQRTQQEDSAVYLCASGPGHLEQYFGPGTRLTVT.

The CDR3, as DNA: TGTGCCAGTAGTACTACAGGGGCTAGCAATCAGCCCCAGCATTTT. Its translation is CASSTTGASNQPQHF. The chain carries TRBV19 and TRBJ1-5; 7 bases match TRBD1. Germline CDR1 reads LNHDA; CDR2 reads SQIVND (reference sequence). The CDR3 is 15 residues long. The V and J ends lost 4 bases and 0 bases, in that order; junction bases with no gene match: 3.

Details on this clone: Other DNA sequences from this sample encode an identical CDR3 as well. V gene TRBV27 combines with J gene TRBJ1-5; 7 nucleotides line up with TRBD1. Germline-derived CDR1 and CDR2 are MNHEY and SMNVEV (reference sequence). This CDR3 comprises 14 residues. Losses at the gene ends were 5 bases for V and 2 bases for J; bases not matched to a gene: 3. The CDR3 bases are TGTGCCAGCAGTAGGGGGACAGGCAATCAGCCCCAGCATTTT. Protein sequence: CASSRGTGNQPQHF.

The V call is TRBV11-3, the J call TRBJ2-1; D ambiguous. The CDR3 has 12 residues. Per the germline V gene, CDR1 is SGHNT and CDR2 is YENEEA. The V end lost 1 base, the J end lost 16 bases, and 14 bases lay between the germline ends. CDR3 coding DNA: TGTGCCAGCAGCTTAGGGTCGGGTCTGAGCTTCTTC. Translated, it gives CASSLGSGLSFF.

This clone turned up a few times. V and J are TRBV18 and TRBJ2-7, with D tentatively TRBD1 (6 bases). There are 13 residues in the CDR3. Germline CDR1 is KGHSH and CDR2 is LQKENI. Deletions cut 6 bases from V and 1 base from J, with 10 bases between. CDR3 bases: TGTGCCAGCTCCCGGACAGCTTCCTACGAGCAGTACTTC. It codes for CASSRTASYEQYF.

The chain is built from TRBV11-1 and TRBJ1-2; D gene uncertain. Germline CDR1 is SGHAT and CDR2 is FQDESV (reference sequence). The V end lost 5 bases, the J end lost 10 bases, and 20 bases lay between the germline ends. The CDR3 extends over 14 amino acids. The CDR3 DNA reads as TGTGCCAGCAGCGTTAGCCTGTCCAATAGCGACTACACCTTC. This encodes CASSVSLSNSDYTF.

This chain connects TRBV5-4 to TRBJ2-7; D call uncertain. The CDR3 is made up of 12 amino acids. CDR1 is SGHNT and CDR2 is YYREEE in the germline V gene (reference sequence). The germline V and J ends were trimmed by 0 bases and 6 bases, with 7 bases remaining between them. CDR3 loop: CASSLGGLEQYF. The CDR3, as DNA: TGTGCCAGCAGCTTGGGCGGCCTCGAGCAGTACTTC.

The chain couples TRBV7-9 to TRBJ1-3, with 7 bases lining up with TRBD1. The ends lost 5 bases at V and 0 bases at J; junction bases unmatched: 7. Germline values: CDR1 SEHNR, CDR2 FQNEAQ (reference sequence). This CDR3 spans 16 amino acids. Here the CDR3 DNA reads TGTGCCAGCAGCAAGGACAGGCCGCTCTCTGGAAACACCATATATTTT. As protein: CASSKDRPLSGNTIYF.

Written as DNA, the CDR3 is TGTGCCAGCAGTACTGGGGGCGCCAAAAACATTCAGTACTTC. Its protein is CASSTGGAKNIQYF. The V and J genes are TRBV6-1 and TRBJ2-4; perhaps TRBD1 as D (6 bases). CDR1 is MNHNS, CDR2 SASEGT, per germline. V shed 5 bases and J shed 1 base, with 9 bases lying between them. CDR3 length: 14 residues.

The genes are TRBV5-6 and TRBJ2-1; 9 bases are shared with TRBD1. The CDR3 runs to 16 residues. The germline V gene encodes CDR1 SGHDT and CDR2 YYEEEE. V was clipped by 1 base and J by 6 bases; unmatched bases: 8. The CDR3 coding sequence is TGTGCCAGCAGCTTGAGGACAGGGGCCAACCTCAATGAGCAGTTCTTC. Translating it yields CASSLRTGANLNEQFF. Looking up the rest from reference TRBV5-6 and TRBJ2-1 gives the full variable domain: DAGVTQSPTHLIKTRGQQVTLRCSPKSGHDTVSWYQQALGQGPQFIFQYYEEEERQRGNFPDRFSGHQFPNYSSELNVNALLLGDSALYLCASSLRTGANLNEQFFGPGTRLTVL.

The gene calls are TRBV27 and TRBJ1-1; 9 nucleotides agree with TRBD1. J was trimmed by 6 bases and V by 5 bases; bases with no gene match: 7. The V gene's germline CDR1 is MNHEY and CDR2 SMNVEV (reference sequence). The CDR3 loop spans 14 amino acids. The CDR3 sequence is CASSPTGQGPEAFF. The CDR3 DNA follows: TGTGCCAGCAGTCCGACGGGACAGGGCCCTGAAGCTTTCTTT.

This chain uses TRBV11-2 with TRBJ1-2; D remains unclear. Germline values: CDR1 SGHAT, CDR2 FQNNGV. Trimming shortened V by 2 bases and J by 6 bases, and 16 bases separated the two germline ends. The CDR3 is made up of 15 amino acids. CDR3 DNA sequence: TGTGCCAGCAGCTTAAGCTCCGCCACCACCAATGGCTACACCTTC. Protein sequence: CASSLSSATTNGYTF.

This rearrangement joins TRBV27 to TRBJ2-7; TRBD2 might be the D (6 bases). The CDR3 has 12 residues. Between the trimmed V and J ends, which lost 3 bases and 5 bases, there was a span of 8 bases. Germline CDR1 is MNHEY and CDR2 is SMNVEV (reference sequence). DNA of the CDR3: TGTGCCAGCAGTTTGGACTATAACGAGCAGTACTTC. Translated: CASSLDYNEQYF.

The chain uses TRBV3-1 (or the pseudogene TRBV3-2) and TRBJ2-5; possibly TRBD1 for D (5 bases). The length of the CDR3 is 14 residues. Germline CDR1 reads LGHDT; CDR2 reads YNNKEL (reference sequence). Deletions cut 2 bases from V and 6 bases from J, with 13 bases between. The CDR3 reads CASSQQTDRKTQYF. The CDR3 DNA reads as TGTGCCAGCAGCCAACAGACAGACCGTAAGACCCAGTACTTC.